The 14 T cell receptor beta chains below all came from one sample that was sequenced in a study of T cells in Graves' hyperthyroidism and ophthalmopathy. TCR beta CDR3 region amplification was performed from RNA transcripts. The HTBI primer set served for first-round RT-PCR of the TCR CDR3. TCRdb recomputed calls from the multiplex PCR reads with MiXCR, one row per CDR3 protein. The sample records almost 600,000 distinct CDR3 sequences, about 14% being singletons. The sample consisted of blood. These receptors were obtained from a woman in her twenties or thirties with Graves' hyperthyroidism that later progressed to Graves' ophthalmopathy.

The chain is built from TRBV6-2 or TRBV6-3 and TRBJ1-3; 7 positions agree with TRBD1. The length of the CDR3 is 15 residues. The germline V gene has CDR1 MNHEY and CDR2 SVGEGT. Trimming at V came to 7 bases and at J to 2 bases, leaving 8 bases not matched to a gene. The CDR3 here is CASKKTGSAGNTIYF. CDR3 bases: TGTGCCAGCAAAAAGACAGGGTCCGCTGGAAACACCATATATTTT.

The rearrangement joins TRBV30 to TRBJ1-2; D might be TRBD1 (5 bases). V lost 5 bases and J lost 6, with 10 bases in between. Germline loops: CDR1 GTSNPN, CDR2 SVGIG (reference sequence). This CDR3 is built from 11 residues. Written as DNA, the CDR3 is TGTGCCTGGGAGTCAGGGCATGGCTACACCTTC. Its protein is CAWESGHGYTF.

This clonotype was recorded many times. V usage is TRBV10-3 and J usage is TRBJ1-5, with D unclear. CDR3 length: 15 residues. V gave up 0 bases and J gave up 2 bases, with 8 bases separating them. In germline, CDR1 is ENHRY, CDR2 SYGVKD. CDR3: CAISESVGGNQPQHF. Written as DNA, the CDR3 is TGTGCCATCAGTGAGTCGGTGGGTGGCAATCAGCCCCAGCATTTT.

With regard to this clonotype: Compared with germline, one end of the junction differs, possibly owing to a read error. This chain links TRBV11-1 with TRBJ2-1; D is undetermined. Germline CDR1 SGHAT, CDR2 FQDESV (reference sequence). This CDR3 has 13 residues. CDR3: CASSQAKRNRQFF. In nucleotides, the CDR3 is TGCGCCAGCAGCCAAGCCAAACGGAATAGGCAGTTCTTC.

This clonotype was detected only a few times. The chain couples TRBV2 to TRBJ2-3, with D possibly being TRBD2 (5 bases). V gave up 7 bases and J gave up 3 bases, with 14 bases separating them. CDR3 size: 14 residues. Per germline, CDR1 SNHLY and CDR2 FYNNEI. The CDR3 DNA is TGTGCCAGCACCAAGGGCCCGGGGACAGATACGCAGTATTTT. Protein sequence: CASTKGPGTDTQYF. Together with reference TRBV2 and TRBJ2-3, the CDR3 gives the full variable domain: EPEVTQTPSHQVTQMGQEVILRCVPISNHLYFYWYRQILGQKVEFLVSFYNNEISEKSEIFDDQFSVERPDGSNFTLKIRSTKLEDSAMYFCASTKGPGTDTQYFGPGTRLTVL.

This clonotype was found many times. This chain connects TRBV30 to TRBJ1-5, with D possibly matching TRBD1 (5 bases). CDR1 is GTSNPN, CDR2 SVGIG, per germline (reference sequence). Trimming pared 2 bases from V and 3 bases from J, leaving 11 bases between. This CDR3 spans 14 amino acids. The DNA for the CDR3 is TGTGCCTGGAGTCCGGGGCCTAACAATCAGCCCCAGCATTTT. Encoded protein: CAWSPGPNNQPQHF.

This clonotype came up a few times. The chain employs TRBV6-2 or TRBV6-3 and TRBJ1-1; D not certain. V dropped 2 bases and J dropped 4 bases, with 14 bases sitting between them. Germline V gene lookup returns CDR1 MNHEY and CDR2 SVGEGT. CDR3 length equals 15 residues. The CDR3 region has the DNA TGTGCCAGCAGTTACCCGAGGAGCGGGCGCACTGAAGCTTTCTTT. As protein: CASSYPRSGRTEAFF.

The rearrangement uses TRBV4-2 and TRBJ2-7; weak D call: TRBD1 (6 bases). Trimming took off 1 base at V and 4 bases at J, with 11 bases between the two ends. CDR1 and CDR2 from the germline V gene are LGHNA and YNFKEQ. The CDR3 consists of 14 residues. The CDR3 sequence is CASSQGTAFYEQYF. The CDR3 region has the DNA TGTGCCAGCAGCCAAGGGACAGCCTTTTACGAGCAGTACTTC.

This clonotype was observed many times. The chain couples TRBV29-1 to TRBJ2-3; tentative D call: TRBD2 (6 bases). CDR1 is SQVTM, CDR2 ANQGSEA, per germline. The CDR3 length is 11 residues. V lost 3 bases and J lost 7, with 8 bases in between. CDR3 nucleotide sequence: TGCAGCGTTGAGGAGGGACATACGCAGTATTTT. The encoded protein is CSVEEGHTQYF.

This clonotype has at least ten counts. V usage is TRBV12-3 or TRBV12-4 and J usage is TRBJ1-3; TRBD1 might be the D (5 bases). With 4 bases removed from V and 0 bases from J, the gap between germline ends came to 7 bases. The CDR3 spans 14 residues. For the CDR3, the DNA is TGTGCCAGCAGTTCAGGGATCTCTGGAAACACCATATATTTT. This encodes CASSSGISGNTIYF.

Note on this clonotype: A much larger clone differs from this one at a single base, so this may be a read error. V and J are TRBV2 and TRBJ2-1; possibly TRBD2 for D (6 bases). The CDR3 is made up of 15 amino acids. CDR1 is SNHLY, CDR2 FYNNEI, per germline. In nucleotides, the CDR3 is TGTGCCGGCAGTGAGGGGAGGAGCTCCTACAATGAGCAGTTCTTC. The encoded protein is CAGSEGRSSYNEQFF.

This clonotype appeared many times. J is TRBJ2-7 and V is TRBV12-3 or TRBV12-4, with 9 bases matching TRBD1. The V segment lost 6 bases and the J segment 4 bases; nucleotides outside the gene matches: 7. This CDR3 is 14 amino acids long. The CDR3 DNA is TGTGCCAGCAGCCATGACAGGGGGATGTACGAGCAGTACTTC. This codes for CASSHDRGMYEQYF.

Turning to this clonotype: A read error may explain this, as a much larger clone is one base away. This chain connects TRBV2 to TRBJ1-1; D not resolved. V was cut by 8 bases and J by 9 bases, with 16 bases left in between. Germline values: CDR1 SNHLY, CDR2 FYNNEI. The CDR3 totals 12 residues. This CDR3 reads CASAPQTGKAFF. The CDR3 DNA reads TGTGCCAGCGCCCCCCAGACGGGTAAAGCTTTCTTT.

This clonotype was counted ten times or more. The chain has TRBV12-3 or TRBV12-4 and TRBJ1-1; D remains unclear. The CDR3 contains 15 residues. V was pared by 6 bases and J by 0 bases, with 14 bases between. In DNA, the CDR3 is TGTGCCAGCAGAGCCTCACTTGCACTGAACACTGAAGCTTTCTTT. This codes for CASRASLALNTEAFF.